This T cell receptor beta chain is drawn from a study of OX40 agonist ivuxolimab in advanced cancers. Study background: Previous treatment with anti-PD-1, anti-PD-L1 or anti-CTLA-4 therapy was allowed; about 37% had received some. Partial responses were observed in three patients, of whom one had hepatocellular carcinoma and two had cutaneous melanoma. Findings and caveats of the study: Clonal expansion was seen in CD4+ and CD8+ blood T cells by week 6 at 0.1 to 3.0 mg/kg.

About this clone: Its antigen is unknown. A junction end diverges from the germline sequence, so it may reflect a read error.

CDR3 size: 16 residues. The V gene's germline CDR1 is SGHTA and CDR2 FQGNSA. The investigators sampled blood at baseline, at cycle 4 day 1, and at cycle 7 day 1. The method was immunoSEQ multiplex PCR; TCRdb's version includes in-frame clones alone and lacks a portion of them. The sample holds about 46,000 clones, more than 85% seen once. The sequenced sample was CD4+ or CD8+ T cells sorted from blood, obtained in a trial of the OX40 agonist ivuxolimab. This receptor was obtained from an adult with an advanced solid tumor such as melanoma, head and neck, liver or kidney cancer. The chain carries TRBV7-2 and TRBJ2-7; 12 nucleotides align to TRBD2. In DNA, the CDR3 is TGTGCCAGCAGCTTCAGGACTAGCGGGAAGTCCTCCGAGCAGTACTTC. Its translation: CASSFRTSGKSSEQYF.